This TCR beta chain was sequenced for a study of CD8+ T cells in alopecia areata. Extracted RNA was reverse transcribed, and the resulting cDNA served as sequencing template. The assay was immunoSEQ multiplex PCR, and TCRdb's table has in-frame clones only and misses some. Of about 140,000 clones detected, less than 65% appear once; the ten largest clones hold roughly a third. Findings and limits, study-wide: Relative to normal scalp, lesional scalp, especially alopecia totalis/universalis, showed higher clonality.

The CDR3 length is 14 residues. Germline CDR1 MNHEY, CDR2 SMNVEV (reference sequence). V gave up 3 bases and J gave up 3 bases; unmatched junction bases: 5. Turning to this clone: Its antigen is undetermined. This specimen includes other DNA sequences encoding the same CDR3.

The gene calls are TRBV27 and TRBJ2-7, with 7 bases aligning to TRBD1. Sequencing was done on a sample of CD8+ T cells sorted from blood. The receptor's source is a human donor in good health. The CDR3 nucleotides read TGTGCCAGCAGTTTGGGGACAGTCGGCTACGAGCAGTACTTC. This encodes CASSLGTVGYEQYF.